This T cell receptor (beta chain) emerged from a study of a mutant IDH1 vaccine in newly diagnosed glioma. Study information: Onset of vaccination occurred 4-6 weeks following radiotherapy alone, or with temozolomide cycles. Patients' prior therapy spanned radiotherapy, temozolomide, or both; most underwent both.

Points on this clone: Its antigen is currently unknown.

Clones were read by immunoSEQ multiplex PCR, and TCRdb kept only the in-frame ones, dropping some. The sample yields about 58,000 clones, around four fifths seen once. Time point here: week 5, during vaccination. Doses consisted of 300 ug of mutant IDH1 20-mer peptide each, paired with topical imiquimod. V shed 4 bases, J shed 9 bases, and the junction held 12 bases outside the gene matches. CDR1 is SGHDN and CDR2 is FVKESK in the germline V gene. This CDR3 region has 16 residues. The chain links TRBV14 to TRBJ1-6, with 7 bases that match TRBD1. The sequences come from PBMCs, collected from a glioma patient whose treatment included an IDH1 peptide vaccine. This clonotype originated in a woman in her forties or fifties with glioma. The CDR3 DNA is TGTGCCAGCAGCCCTTCGACAGGGCTTGCTGGTTCACCCCTCCACTTT. It is translated as CASSPSTGLAGSPLHF.